This T cell receptor (beta chain) was sequenced for a study of glioma-infiltrating T cells after dendritic cell vaccination. Patients had residual fresh-frozen tumor tissue and more than two years of survival data. Amplification used 60 V beta primers and 13 J beta primers. Libraries were prepared by immunoSEQ multiplex PCR; TCRdb keeps only in-frame clonotypes and omits some of them. The sample shows about 32,000 clones, roughly 90% of them seen only once. The TCR was taken from a human donor with glioblastoma. This specimen consisted of blood, obtained before dendritic cell vaccination.

The CDR3 protein is CASRGGTGPYEQYF. Written as DNA, the CDR3 is TGTGCCAGCAGGGGGGGGACAGGTCCCTACGAGCAGTACTTC. The rearrangement links TRBV6-5 to TRBJ2-7, with D possibly TRBD1 on 8 matching bases. Germline V gives CDR1 MNHEY, CDR2 SVGAGI. The germline V and J ends were trimmed by 6 bases and 2 bases, with 14 bases remaining between them. CDR3 length equals 14 residues.